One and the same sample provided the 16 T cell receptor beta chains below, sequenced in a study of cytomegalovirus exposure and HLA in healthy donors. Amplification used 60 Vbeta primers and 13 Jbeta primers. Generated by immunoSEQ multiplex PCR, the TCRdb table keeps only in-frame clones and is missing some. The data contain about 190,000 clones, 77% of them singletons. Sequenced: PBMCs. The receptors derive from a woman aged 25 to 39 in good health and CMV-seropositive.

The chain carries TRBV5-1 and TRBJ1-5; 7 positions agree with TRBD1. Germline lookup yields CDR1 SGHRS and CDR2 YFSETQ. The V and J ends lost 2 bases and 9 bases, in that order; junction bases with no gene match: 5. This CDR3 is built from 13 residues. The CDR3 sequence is CASSLQGQWPQHF. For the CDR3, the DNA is TGCGCCAGCAGCTTACAGGGGCAGTGGCCCCAGCATTTT.

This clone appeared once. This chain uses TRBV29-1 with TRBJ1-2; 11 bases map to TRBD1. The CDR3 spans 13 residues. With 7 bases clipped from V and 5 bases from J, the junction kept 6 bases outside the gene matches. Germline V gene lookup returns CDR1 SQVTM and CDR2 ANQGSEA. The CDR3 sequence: CSAGTGGPYGYTF. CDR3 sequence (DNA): TGCAGCGCTGGGACAGGGGGGCCATATGGCTACACCTTC.

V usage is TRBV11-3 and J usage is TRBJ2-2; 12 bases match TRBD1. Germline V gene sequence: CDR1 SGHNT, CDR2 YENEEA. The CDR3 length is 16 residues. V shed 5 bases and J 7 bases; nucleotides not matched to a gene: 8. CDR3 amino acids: CASSKGQGASSGELFF. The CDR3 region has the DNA TGTGCCAGCAGCAAGGGACAGGGGGCTTCGAGCGGGGAGCTGTTTTTT.

As DNA, the CDR3 is TGTGCCAGCAGCTTGCTTCGTGGGGCGACCCAGTACTTC. Its translation is CASSLLRGATQYF. V is TRBV5-6 and J is TRBJ2-5, with D possibly TRBD1 on 5 matching bases. V dropped 1 base and J dropped 7 bases, with 11 bases sitting between them. This CDR3 comprises 13 residues. Germline values: CDR1 SGHDT, CDR2 YYEEEE.

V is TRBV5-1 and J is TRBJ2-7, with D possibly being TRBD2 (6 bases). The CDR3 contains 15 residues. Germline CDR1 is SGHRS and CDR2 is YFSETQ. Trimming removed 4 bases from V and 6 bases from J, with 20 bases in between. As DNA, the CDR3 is TGCGCCAGCAGCGGGGCTGGGGGGATCTCGCGCGAGCAGTACTTC. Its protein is CASSGAGGISREQYF.

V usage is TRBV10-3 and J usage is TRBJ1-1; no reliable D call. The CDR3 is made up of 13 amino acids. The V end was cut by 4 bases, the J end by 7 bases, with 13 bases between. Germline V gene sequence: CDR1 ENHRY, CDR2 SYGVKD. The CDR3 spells CAISAQQSLEAFF. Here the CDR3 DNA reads TGTGCCATCAGTGCACAGCAGTCCCTTGAAGCTTTCTTT.

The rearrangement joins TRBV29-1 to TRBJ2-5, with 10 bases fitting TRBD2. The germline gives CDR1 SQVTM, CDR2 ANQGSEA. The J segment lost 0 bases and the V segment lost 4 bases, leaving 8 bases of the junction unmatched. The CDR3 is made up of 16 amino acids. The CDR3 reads CSVAPPGTSDQETQYF. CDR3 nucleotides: TGCAGCGTTGCGCCCCCCGGGACTAGCGACCAAGAGACCCAGTACTTC.

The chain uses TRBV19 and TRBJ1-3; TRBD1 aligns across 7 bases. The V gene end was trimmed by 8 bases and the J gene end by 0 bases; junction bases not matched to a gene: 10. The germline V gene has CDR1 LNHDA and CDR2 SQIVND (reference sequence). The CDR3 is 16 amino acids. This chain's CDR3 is CASDKPGQSSGNTIYF. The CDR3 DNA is TGTGCCAGTGATAAGCCGGGACAGAGCTCTGGAAACACCATATATTTT.

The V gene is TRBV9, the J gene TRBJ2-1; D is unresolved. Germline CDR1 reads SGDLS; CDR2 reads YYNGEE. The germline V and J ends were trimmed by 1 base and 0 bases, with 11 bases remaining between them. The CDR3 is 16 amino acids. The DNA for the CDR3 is TGTGCCAGCAGCGTAAGGTCGACTTTCTCCTACAATGAGCAGTTCTTC. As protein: CASSVRSTFSYNEQFF.

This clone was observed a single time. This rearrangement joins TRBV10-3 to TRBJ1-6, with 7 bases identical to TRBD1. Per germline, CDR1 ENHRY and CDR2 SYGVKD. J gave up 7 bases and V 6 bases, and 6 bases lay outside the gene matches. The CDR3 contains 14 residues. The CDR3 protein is CAIREQGTNSPLHF. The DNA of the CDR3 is TGTGCCATCAGGGAACAGGGGACGAATTCACCCCTCCACTTT.

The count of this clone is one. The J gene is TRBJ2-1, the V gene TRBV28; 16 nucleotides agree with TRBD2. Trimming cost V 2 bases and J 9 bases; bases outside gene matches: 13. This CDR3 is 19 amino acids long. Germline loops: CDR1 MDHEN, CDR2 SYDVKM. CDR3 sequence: CASSLPIPGLAGGVGEQFF. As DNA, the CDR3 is TGTGCCAGCAGTTTACCTATTCCGGGACTAGCGGGAGGGGTAGGTGAGCAGTTCTTC.

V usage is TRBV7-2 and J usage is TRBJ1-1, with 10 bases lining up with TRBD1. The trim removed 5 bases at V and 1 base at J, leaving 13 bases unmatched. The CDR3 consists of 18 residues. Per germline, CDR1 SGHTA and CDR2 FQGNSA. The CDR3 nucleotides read TGTGCCAGCAGCCGGGACAGGGGAACCTCAGCCGGGAACACTGAAGCTTTCTTT. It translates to CASSRDRGTSAGNTEAFF.

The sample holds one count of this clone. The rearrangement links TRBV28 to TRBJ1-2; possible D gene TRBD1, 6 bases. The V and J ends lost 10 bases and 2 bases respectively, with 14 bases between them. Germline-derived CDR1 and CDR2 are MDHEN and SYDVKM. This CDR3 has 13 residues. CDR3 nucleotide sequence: TGTGCCAACGCCAGGGGACCCAACTATGGCTACACCTTC. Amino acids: CANARGPNYGYTF.

As DNA, the CDR3 is TGTGCCTGGAGTCGCGCCCGGGACTATCCAACCTACGAGCAGTACTTC. It translates to CAWSRARDYPTYEQYF. The rearrangement joins TRBV30 to TRBJ2-7, with TRBD2 identical over 7 bases. The CDR3 spans 16 residues. Trimming at V came to 2 bases and at J to 2 bases, leaving 12 bases not matched to a gene. The germline CDR1 and CDR2 sequences are GTSNPN and SVGIG (reference sequence).

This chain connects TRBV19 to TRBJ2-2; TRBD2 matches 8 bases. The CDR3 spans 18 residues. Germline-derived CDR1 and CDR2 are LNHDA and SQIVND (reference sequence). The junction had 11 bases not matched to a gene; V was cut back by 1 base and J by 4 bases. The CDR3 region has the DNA TGTGCCAGTAGTATAGTTGGAACCCGGGAGGGCCTCACCGGGGAGCTGTTTTTT. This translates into CASSIVGTREGLTGELFF.

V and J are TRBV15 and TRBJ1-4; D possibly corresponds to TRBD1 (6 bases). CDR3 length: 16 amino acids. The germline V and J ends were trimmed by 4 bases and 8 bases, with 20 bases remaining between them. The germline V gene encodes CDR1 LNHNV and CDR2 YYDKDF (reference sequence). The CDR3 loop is CATSTLLQGGREKLFF. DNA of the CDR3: TGTGCCACCAGCACCCTCTTACAGGGCGGGAGAGAAAAACTGTTTTTT.